Sequencing of this T cell receptor beta chain was carried out in a study of identical twins. Points from the study as a whole: It was cross-sectional statistical analysis, not following the same donors, that the conclusions relied on. Potential partial confounding of zero-insertion analyses by invariant MAIT and iNKT cells was noted.

The CDR3 has 13 residues. After removal of 7 bases from V and 2 bases from J, the junction contained 8 bases not matched to a gene. CDR1 is SQVTM, CDR2 ANQGSEA, per germline. MiXCR was run by TCRdb on the 5' RACE reads, yielding one entry per CDR3 protein. The data hold 690,000 or so distinct CDR3 sequences, with approximately 9% observed a single time. Every sampled donor was Caucasian and healthy. As regards this clonotype: Its specificity is unknown.

Separately, the same data were catalogued under a study of yellow fever vaccine responses in identical twins.

The sequenced sample was PBMCs. This receptor was identified in a woman aged 18-29 years in good health. The J gene is TRBJ2-7, the V gene TRBV29-1; 7 bases agree with TRBD1. CDR3 residues: CSATGAATYEQYF. In nucleotides, the CDR3 is TGCAGCGCCACAGGGGCCGCCACCTACGAGCAGTACTTC.